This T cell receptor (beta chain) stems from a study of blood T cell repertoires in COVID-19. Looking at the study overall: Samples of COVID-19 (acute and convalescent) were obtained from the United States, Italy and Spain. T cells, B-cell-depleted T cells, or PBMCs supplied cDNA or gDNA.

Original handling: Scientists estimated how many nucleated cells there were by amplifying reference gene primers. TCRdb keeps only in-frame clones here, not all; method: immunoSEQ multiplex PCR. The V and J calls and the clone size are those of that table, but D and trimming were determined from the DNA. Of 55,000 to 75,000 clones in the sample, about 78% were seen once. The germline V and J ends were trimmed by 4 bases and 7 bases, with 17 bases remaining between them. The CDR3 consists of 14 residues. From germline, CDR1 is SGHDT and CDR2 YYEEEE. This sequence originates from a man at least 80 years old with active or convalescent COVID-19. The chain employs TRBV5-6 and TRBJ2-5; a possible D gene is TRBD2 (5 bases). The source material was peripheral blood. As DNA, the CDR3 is TGTGCCAGCAGCCCGGGCCTCGGGGAAAGGACCCAGTACTTC. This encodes CASSPGLGERTQYF.